This entry is about one T cell receptor beta chain. Its specificity is unknown. With a J-beta primer mix and a sample-barcoded 5' primer, a second PCR ran about 6 to 11 cycles. Every cDNA was tagged by a template-switch adaptor with 12 random nucleotides. From the 5' RACE reads, TCRdb called clonotypes with MiXCR, one entry per CDR3 protein. The data show about 1.4 million distinct CDR3 sequences, 59% seen once. The sample comes from a study of blood T cells in healthy people across ages. Findings and caveats of the study: Estimates based on one million T cells were treated as lower bounds. Versus aged donors, long-lived donors had higher diversity and more naive CD4+ cells.

This CDR3 contains 13 residues. Germline CDR1 SEHNR, CDR2 FQNEAQ (reference sequence). Trimming pared 2 bases from V and 0 bases from J, leaving 2 bases between. The sequenced material came from blood. This chain uses TRBV7-9 with TRBJ1-5; D is unclear. The sequence came from a young man in good health. This CDR3 is CASSLFSNQPQHF. The CDR3 nucleotides are TGTGCCAGCAGCTTATTTAGCAATCAGCCCCAGCATTTT. Drawing the rest from reference TRBV7-9 and TRBJ1-5, the complete variable domain is DTGVSQNPRHKITKRGQNVTFRCDPISEHNRLYWYRQTLGQGPEFLTYFQNEAQLEKSRLLSDRFSAERPKGSFSTLEIQRTEQGDSAMYLCASSLFSNQPQHFGDGTRLSIL.